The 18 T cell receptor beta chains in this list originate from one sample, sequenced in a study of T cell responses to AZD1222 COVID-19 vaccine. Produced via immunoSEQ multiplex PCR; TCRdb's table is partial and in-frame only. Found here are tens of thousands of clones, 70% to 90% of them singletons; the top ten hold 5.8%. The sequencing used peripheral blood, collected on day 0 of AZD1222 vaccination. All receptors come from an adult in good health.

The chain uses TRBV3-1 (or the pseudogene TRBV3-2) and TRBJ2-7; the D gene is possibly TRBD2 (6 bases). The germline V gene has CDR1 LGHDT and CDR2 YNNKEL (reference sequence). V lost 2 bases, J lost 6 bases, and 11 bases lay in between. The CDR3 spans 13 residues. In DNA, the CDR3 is TGTGCCAGCAGCCAACCCGGGACTGGCGAGCAGTACTTC. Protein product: CASSQPGTGEQYF.

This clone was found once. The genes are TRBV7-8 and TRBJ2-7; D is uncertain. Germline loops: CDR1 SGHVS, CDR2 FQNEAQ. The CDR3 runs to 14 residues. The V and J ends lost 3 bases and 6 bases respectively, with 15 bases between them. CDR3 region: CASSLNAIPTEQYF. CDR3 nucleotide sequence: TGTGCCAGCAGCTTGAATGCGATACCAACCGAGCAGTACTTC.

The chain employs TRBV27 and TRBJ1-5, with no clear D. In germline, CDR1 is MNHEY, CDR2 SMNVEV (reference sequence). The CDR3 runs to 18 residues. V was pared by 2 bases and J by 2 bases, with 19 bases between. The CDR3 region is CASSLDGRRVLGNQPQHF. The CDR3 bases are TGTGCCAGCAGTTTAGACGGCCGCCGGGTGTTGGGCAATCAGCCCCAGCATTTT.

CDR3 protein: CASSLLGSGTEAFF. The CDR3 nucleotides are TGTGCCAGCAGTTTATTGGGCAGCGGCACTGAAGCTTTCTTT. J is TRBJ1-1 and V is TRBV28; D gene ambiguous. V gave up 1 base and J gave up 4 bases, with 10 bases separating them. The CDR3 runs to 14 residues. Germline CDR1 is MDHEN and CDR2 is SYDVKM.

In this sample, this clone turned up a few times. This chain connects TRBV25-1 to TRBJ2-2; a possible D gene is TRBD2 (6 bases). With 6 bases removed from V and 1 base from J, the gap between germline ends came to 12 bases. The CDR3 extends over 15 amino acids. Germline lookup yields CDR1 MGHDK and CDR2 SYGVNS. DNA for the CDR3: TGTGCCAGCAGCGCGTGGCGGGGGAACACCGGGGAGCTGTTTTTT. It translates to CASSAWRGNTGELFF. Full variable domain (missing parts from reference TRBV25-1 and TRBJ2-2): EADIYQTPRYLVIGTGKKITLECSQTMGHDKMYWYQQDPGMELHLIHYSYGVNSTEKGDLSSESTVSRIRTEHFPLTLESARPSHTSQYLCASSAWRGNTGELFFGEGSRLTVL.

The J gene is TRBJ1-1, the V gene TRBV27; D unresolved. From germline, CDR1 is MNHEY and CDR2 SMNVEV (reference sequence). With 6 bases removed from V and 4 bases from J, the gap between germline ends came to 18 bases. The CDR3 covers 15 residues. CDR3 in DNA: TGTGCCAGCAGCCCTAAAAATTTACGGGGCACTGAAGCTTTCTTT. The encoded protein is CASSPKNLRGTEAFF.

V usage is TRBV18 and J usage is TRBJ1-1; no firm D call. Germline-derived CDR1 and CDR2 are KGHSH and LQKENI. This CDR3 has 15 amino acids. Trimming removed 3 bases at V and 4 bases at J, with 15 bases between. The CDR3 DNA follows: TGTGCCAGCTCACCCCTCCCTCCCGCCCGCACTGAAGCTTTCTTT. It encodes CASSPLPPARTEAFF.

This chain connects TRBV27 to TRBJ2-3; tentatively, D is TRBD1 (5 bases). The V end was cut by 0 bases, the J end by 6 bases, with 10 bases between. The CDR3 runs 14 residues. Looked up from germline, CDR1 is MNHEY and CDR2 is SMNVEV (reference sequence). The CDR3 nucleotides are TGTGCCAGCAGTTTATCGACGTCAGGGGATACGCAGTATTTT. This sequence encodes CASSLSTSGDTQYF.

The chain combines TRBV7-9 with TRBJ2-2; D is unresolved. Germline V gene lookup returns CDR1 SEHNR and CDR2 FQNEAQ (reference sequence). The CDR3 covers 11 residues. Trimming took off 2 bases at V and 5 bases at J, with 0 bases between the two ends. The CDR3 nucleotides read TGTGCCAGCAGCTTAACCGGGGAGCTGTTTTTT. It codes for CASSLTGELFF.

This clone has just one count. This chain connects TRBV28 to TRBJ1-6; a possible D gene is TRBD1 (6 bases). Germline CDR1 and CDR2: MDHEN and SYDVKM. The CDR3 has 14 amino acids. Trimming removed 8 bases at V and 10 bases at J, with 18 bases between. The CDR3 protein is CASQRGGRLSPLHF. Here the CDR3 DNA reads TGTGCCAGCCAAAGAGGGGGGCGGCTCTCACCCCTCCACTTT.

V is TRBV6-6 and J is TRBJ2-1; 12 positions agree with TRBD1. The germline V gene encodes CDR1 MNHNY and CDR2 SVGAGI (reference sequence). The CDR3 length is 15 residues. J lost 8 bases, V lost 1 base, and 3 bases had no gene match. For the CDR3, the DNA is TGTGCCAGCAGTTACTACGGGACAGGGGGCCATGAGCAGTTCTTC. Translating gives CASSYYGTGGHEQFF.

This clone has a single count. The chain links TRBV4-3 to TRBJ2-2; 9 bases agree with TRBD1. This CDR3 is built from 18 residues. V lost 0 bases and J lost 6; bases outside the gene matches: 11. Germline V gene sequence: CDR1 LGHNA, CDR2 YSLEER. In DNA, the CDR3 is TGCGCCAGCAGCCAAGATAGGACAGGGGCAGGGTTCGCCGGGGAGCTGTTTTTT. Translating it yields CASSQDRTGAGFAGELFF.

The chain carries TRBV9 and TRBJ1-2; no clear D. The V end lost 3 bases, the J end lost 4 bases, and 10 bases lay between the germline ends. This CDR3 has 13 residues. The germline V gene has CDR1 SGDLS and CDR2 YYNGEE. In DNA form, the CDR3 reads TGTGCCAGCAGCGCCCCTTCGCTCTATGGCTACACCTTC. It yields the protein CASSAPSLYGYTF. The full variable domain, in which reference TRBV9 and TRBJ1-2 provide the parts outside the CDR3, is DSGVTQTPKHLITATGQRVTLRCSPRSGDLSVYWYQQSLDQGLQFLIQYYNGEERAKGNILERFSAQQFPDLHSELNLSSLELGDSALYFCASSAPSLYGYTFGSGTRLTVV.

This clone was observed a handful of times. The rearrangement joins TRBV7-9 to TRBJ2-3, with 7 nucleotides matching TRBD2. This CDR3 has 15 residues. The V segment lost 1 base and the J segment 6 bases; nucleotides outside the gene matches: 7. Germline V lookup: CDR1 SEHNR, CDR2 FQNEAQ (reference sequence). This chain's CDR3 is CASSLVTGRRDTQYF. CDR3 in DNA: TGTGCCAGCAGCTTAGTGACCGGGAGGCGTGATACGCAGTATTTT.

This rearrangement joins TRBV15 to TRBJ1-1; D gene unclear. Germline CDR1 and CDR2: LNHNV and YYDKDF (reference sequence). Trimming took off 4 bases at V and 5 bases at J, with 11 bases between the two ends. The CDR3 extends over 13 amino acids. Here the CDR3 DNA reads TGTGCCACCAGCATATCACCTGGGACTGAAGCTTTCTTT. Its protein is CATSISPGTEAFF.

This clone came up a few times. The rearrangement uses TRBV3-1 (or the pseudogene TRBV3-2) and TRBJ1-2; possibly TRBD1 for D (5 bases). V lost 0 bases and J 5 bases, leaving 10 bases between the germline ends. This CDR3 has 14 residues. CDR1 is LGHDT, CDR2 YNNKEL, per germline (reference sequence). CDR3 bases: TGTGCCAGCAGCCAAGATCAGGGTCGTTATGGCTACACCTTC. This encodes CASSQDQGRYGYTF.

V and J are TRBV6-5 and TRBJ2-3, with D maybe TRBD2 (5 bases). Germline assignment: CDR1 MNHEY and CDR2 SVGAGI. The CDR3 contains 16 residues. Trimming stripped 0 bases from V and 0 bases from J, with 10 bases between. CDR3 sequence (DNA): TGTGCCAGCAGTTACTCGATAGCGTGGAGCACAGATACGCAGTATTTT. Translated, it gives CASSYSIAWSTDTQYF.

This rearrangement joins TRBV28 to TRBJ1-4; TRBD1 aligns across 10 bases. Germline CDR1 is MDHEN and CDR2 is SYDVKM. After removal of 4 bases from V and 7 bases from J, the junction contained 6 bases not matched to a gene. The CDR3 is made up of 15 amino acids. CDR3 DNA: TGTGCCAGCAGTTGGGGGGACAGGGGTAGTGAAAAACTGTTTTTT. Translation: CASSWGDRGSEKLFF.